These 28 T cell receptor beta chains originate from one sample sequenced in a study of cytomegalovirus exposure and HLA in healthy donors. 60 Vbeta and 13 Jbeta primers were used in PCR. The repertoire was sequenced with immunoSEQ multiplex PCR; TCRdb's copy has only in-frame clones and lacks some. The sample gives tens of thousands of clones, approximately 80% of which show up once; about 20% is in the top ten. The sample comprised PBMCs. The source of these receptors is a man in his 70s in good health and CMV-seropositive.

CDR3 nucleotides: TGTGCCAGCGGCGGTAAAACAAACGCGAACACCGGGGAGCTGTTTTTT. It codes for CASGGKTNANTGELFF. The chain couples TRBV11-2 to TRBJ2-2; D is undetermined. V was cut by 8 bases and J by 0 bases, with 16 bases left in between. Germline V gene lookup returns CDR1 SGHAT and CDR2 FQNNGV. The CDR3 has 16 amino acids.

The chain carries TRBV2 and TRBJ2-3; TRBD1 might be the D (5 bases). CDR1 and CDR2 (germline): SNHLY, FYNNEI. This CDR3 spans 12 amino acids. V lost 2 bases and J lost 10, with 10 bases in between. In DNA, the CDR3 is TGTGCCAGCAGTGAACTTGGGGCTGCGCAGTATTTT. As protein: CASSELGAAQYF. Full variable domain (remainder filled in from reference TRBV2 and TRBJ2-3): EPEVTQTPSHQVTQMGQEVILRCVPISNHLYFYWYRQILGQKVEFLVSFYNNEISEKSEIFDDQFSVERPDGSNFTLKIRSTKLEDSAMYFCASSELGAAQYFGPGTRLTVL.

This chain uses TRBV6-5 with TRBJ1-4; TRBD1 agrees at 7 bases. Germline loops: CDR1 MNHEY, CDR2 SVGAGI. The V segment lost 10 bases and the J segment 11 bases; nucleotides outside the gene matches: 10. The length of the CDR3 is 12 residues. CDR3 sequence (DNA): TGTGCCACCGGGGTTAACAGGGGTAAACTGTTTTTT. It encodes CATGVNRGKLFF.

This chain connects TRBV12-5 to TRBJ2-4, with TRBD2 matching 11 bases. Germline CDR1 reads LGHNT; CDR2 reads FRNRAP. After removal of 0 bases from V and 0 bases from J, the junction contained 4 bases not matched to a gene. The length of the CDR3 is 18 residues. The CDR3 DNA sequence: TGTGCTAGTGGTTTGGTACTAGCGGGGGCCCTAGCCAAAAACATTCAGTACTTC. This gives the protein CASGLVLAGALAKNIQYF.

The chain couples TRBV6-6 to TRBJ1-4, with TRBD1 matching 7 bases. Looked up from germline, CDR1 is MNHNY and CDR2 is SVGAGI (reference sequence). V dropped 6 bases and J dropped 10; count of bases not matched to a gene: 11. CDR3 length: 14 amino acids. CDR3 bases: TGTGCCAGCAGCCTTGACAGGGTCTATCCAAAACTGTTTTTT. It specifies CASSLDRVYPKLFF.

The genes are TRBV18 and TRBJ1-1; D is perhaps TRBD1 (5 bases). Germline assignment: CDR1 KGHSH and CDR2 LQKENI. The CDR3 spans 13 residues. Trimming shortened V by 5 bases and J by 1 base, and 8 bases separated the two germline ends. The CDR3 nucleotides are TGTGCCAGCTCAGTACAGGAGAACACTGAAGCTTTCTTT. Amino acids: CASSVQENTEAFF.

The V and J genes are TRBV4-3 and TRBJ2-2, with 8 bases matching TRBD2. The germline V gene encodes CDR1 LGHNA and CDR2 YSLEER. J gave up 2 bases and V 0 bases, and 20 bases lay outside the gene matches. The length of the CDR3 is 22 residues. The CDR3 nucleotides read TGCGCCAGCAGCCAAGATCTCACAAGAGGTTTCGCGGGACTAGGCAACACCGGGGAGCTGTTTTTT. Translated: CASSQDLTRGFAGLGNTGELFF.

This clone was detected only a few times. The chain recombines TRBV19 with TRBJ1-1, with D unresolved. The CDR3 contains 11 residues. V lost 4 bases, J lost 3 bases, and 3 bases lay in between. From germline, CDR1 is LNHDA and CDR2 SQIVND (reference sequence). The CDR3 spells CASSTYTEAFF. In nucleotides, the CDR3 is TGTGCCAGTAGTACATACACTGAAGCTTTCTTT. The full variable domain, in which reference TRBV19 and TRBJ1-1 provide the parts outside the CDR3, is DGGITQSPKYLFRKEGQNVTLSCEQNLNHDAMYWYRQDPGQGLRLIYYSQIVNDFQKGDIAEGYSVSREKKESFPLTVTSAQKNPTAFYLCASSTYTEAFFGQGTRLTVV.

This chain links TRBV6-5 with TRBJ2-3, with 8 bases matching TRBD1. In germline, CDR1 is MNHEY, CDR2 SVGAGI. Trimming removed 4 bases from V and 1 base from J; junction bases left unmatched: 4. CDR3 length equals 15 residues. The CDR3 DNA reads TGTGCCAGCAGTTTGACAGGGGACGGCACAGATACGCAGTATTTT. Amino acid sequence: CASSLTGDGTDTQYF.

This chain connects TRBV10-3 to TRBJ2-5; D unclear. The V gene's germline CDR1 is ENHRY and CDR2 SYGVKD. Trimming stripped 3 bases from V and 4 bases from J, with 3 bases between. The CDR3 consists of 11 residues. The CDR3 loop is CAISDLETQYF. DNA for the CDR3: TGTGCCATCAGTGATCTAGAGACCCAGTACTTC.

J is TRBJ2-7 and V is TRBV11-2; possible D gene TRBD2, 7 bases. Germline-derived CDR1 and CDR2 are SGHAT and FQNNGV. V lost 3 bases to trimming and J lost 0 bases, with 15 bases between them. The CDR3 length is 16 residues. This CDR3 reads CASSLGRGAFSYEQYF. DNA for the CDR3: TGTGCCAGCAGCTTGGGTCGGGGGGCCTTCTCCTACGAGCAGTACTTC.

This clone has more than one count but fewer than ten. This rearrangement joins TRBV14 to TRBJ2-3; 10 positions agree with TRBD2. CDR3 length: 16 residues. Germline loops: CDR1 SGHDN, CDR2 FVKESK. V lost 2 bases and J lost 2; bases outside the gene matches: 4. The DNA of the CDR3 is TGTGCCAGCAGCCAACGACTAGCGGGCCTCACAGATACGCAGTATTTT. As protein: CASSQRLAGLTDTQYF.

The chain has TRBV9 and TRBJ1-5; 7 nucleotides line up with TRBD1. V lost 3 bases to trimming and J lost 4 bases; unmatched junction nucleotides: 4. The V gene's germline CDR1 is SGDLS and CDR2 YYNGEE. The CDR3 loop spans 14 amino acids. DNA of the CDR3: TGTGCCAGCAGCGAGGGGACAGCAAATCAGCCCCAGCATTTT. This gives the protein CASSEGTANQPQHF.

This rearrangement joins TRBV2 to TRBJ2-7; TRBD2 is a possible D gene (6 bases). Germline V gene data show CDR1 as SNHLY and CDR2 as FYNNEI. V shed 9 bases and J shed 0 bases, with 9 bases lying between them. The CDR3 runs to 12 residues. The CDR3 here is CASREPSYEQYF. CDR3 in DNA: TGTGCCAGTCGGGAGCCCTCCTACGAGCAGTACTTC.

The chain uses TRBV5-4 and TRBJ1-2, with TRBD1 as a possible D gene (6 bases). Germline V gives CDR1 SGHNT, CDR2 YYREEE (reference sequence). The CDR3 is 13 residues long. With 0 bases removed from V and 4 bases from J, the gap between germline ends came to 7 bases. The DNA of the CDR3 is TGTGCCAGCAGCTTGGACAGGGCCTATGGCTACACCTTC. This sequence encodes CASSLDRAYGYTF.

This sequence joins TRBV2 and TRBJ2-5; 10 bases line up with TRBD1. Losses at the gene ends were 5 bases for V and 1 base for J; bases not matched to a gene: 13. The CDR3 extends over 18 amino acids. From germline, CDR1 is SNHLY and CDR2 FYNNEI. As DNA, the CDR3 is TGTGCCAGCAGTTCCACCCGGGACAGGGGACCCATCCAAGAGACCCAGTACTTC. Protein: CASSSTRDRGPIQETQYF.

V and J are TRBV7-9 and TRBJ1-1; TRBD1 matches at 7 bases. V lost 5 bases, J lost 1 base, and 4 bases stayed unmatched. Germline V gene data show CDR1 as SEHNR and CDR2 as FQNEAQ (reference sequence). The CDR3 is 14 residues long. This chain's CDR3 is CASSQQGQNTEAFF. The CDR3 DNA reads TGTGCCAGCAGCCAACAGGGGCAGAACACTGAAGCTTTCTTT.

This clone appeared a few times. The chain carries TRBV5-1 and TRBJ2-5; TRBD1 might be the D (6 bases). Germline lookup yields CDR1 SGHRS and CDR2 YFSETQ. Trimming pared 0 bases from V and 0 bases from J, leaving 12 bases between. CDR3 length: 16 residues. The CDR3 spells CASSLGSGHNQETQYF. The CDR3 DNA sequence: TGCGCCAGCAGCTTGGGGTCGGGACACAACCAAGAGACCCAGTACTTC.

The V gene is TRBV6-1, the J gene TRBJ1-2, with D perhaps TRBD1 (6 bases). Trimming shortened V by 2 bases and J by 6 bases, and 16 bases separated the two germline ends. The CDR3 sequence is 15 residues long. CDR1 and CDR2 from the germline V gene are MNHNS and SASEGT. The CDR3 loop is CASSESRQAKNGYTF. The CDR3 DNA reads as TGTGCCAGCAGTGAATCGAGACAGGCTAAGAATGGCTACACCTTC.

The rearrangement uses TRBV5-1 and TRBJ2-7; the match to TRBD1 covers 8 bases. The ends lost 2 bases at V and 4 bases at J; junction bases unmatched: 5. This CDR3 region has 14 residues. The germline gives CDR1 SGHRS, CDR2 YFSETQ. CDR3 sequence: CASSFPDRVYEQYF. The DNA of the CDR3 is TGCGCCAGCAGCTTCCCGGACAGGGTTTACGAGCAGTACTTC.

The chain joins TRBV7-2 to TRBJ2-1; D is possibly TRBD2 (6 bases). V lost 5 bases to trimming and J lost 9 bases, with 17 bases between them. Germline V gives CDR1 SGHTA, CDR2 FQGNSA. This CDR3 contains 14 residues. The CDR3 region is CASSPFGGGAEQFF. CDR3 in DNA: TGTGCCAGCAGCCCCTTCGGGGGTGGGGCTGAGCAGTTCTTC.

The chain carries TRBV9 and TRBJ2-1, with D possibly TRBD2 on 6 matching bases. In germline, CDR1 is SGDLS, CDR2 YYNGEE. This CDR3 contains 15 residues. The V end lost 0 bases, the J end lost 1 base, and 8 bases lay between the germline ends. The CDR3 DNA follows: TGTGCCAGCAGCGTAGGGCGGGGTTCCTACAATGAGCAGTTCTTC. It specifies CASSVGRGSYNEQFF.

This chain links TRBV28 with TRBJ2-1; possibly TRBD2 for D (6 bases). Trimming left V 7 bases short and J 12 bases short, with 22 bases between. Germline loops: CDR1 MDHEN, CDR2 SYDVKM. This CDR3 comprises 14 residues. DNA for the CDR3: TGTGCCAGCAAAACCCCCTTCGGGAGAGCGGGGCAGTTCTTC. Translated: CASKTPFGRAGQFF.

The rearrangement joins TRBV9 to TRBJ2-7; D ambiguous. V was trimmed by 0 bases and J by 4 bases, leaving 14 bases between them. Germline CDR1 and CDR2: SGDLS and YYNGEE. CDR3 size: 15 residues. The DNA for the CDR3 is TGTGCCAGCAGCGTAGATTTAGACCTAGTTTACGAGCAGTACTTC. Translated, it gives CASSVDLDLVYEQYF.

The chain is built from TRBV4-3 and TRBJ2-7, with a weak D call TRBD2 (5 bases). V lost 0 bases and J lost 2, with 11 bases in between. The CDR3 loop spans 15 amino acids. In germline, CDR1 is LGHNA, CDR2 YSLEER. CDR3 in amino acids: CASSQDAVGAYEQYF. In DNA, the CDR3 is TGCGCCAGCAGCCAAGATGCGGTGGGAGCCTACGAGCAGTACTTC.

The gene calls are TRBV18 and TRBJ2-7; 11 positions match TRBD2. Per germline, CDR1 KGHSH and CDR2 LQKENI. The ends lost 4 bases at V and 6 bases at J; junction bases unmatched: 5. This CDR3 is built from 14 residues. CDR3 residues: CASSLSGGDGEQYF. The CDR3 region has the DNA TGTGCCAGCTCACTTAGCGGGGGGGACGGCGAGCAGTACTTC.

This chain uses TRBV9 with TRBJ1-3; 7 nucleotides line up with TRBD1. CDR1 and CDR2 (germline): SGDLS, YYNGEE. With 4 bases clipped from V and 2 bases from J, the junction kept 3 bases outside the gene matches. This CDR3 comprises 14 residues. The CDR3 reads CASSIQGTGNTIYF. CDR3 bases: TGTGCCAGCAGCATACAGGGGACTGGAAACACCATATATTTT.

This chain joins TRBV28 and TRBJ1-2; 10 nucleotides match TRBD1. V gave up 3 bases and J gave up 4 bases; unmatched junction bases: 5. Germline V gives CDR1 MDHEN, CDR2 SYDVKM. The CDR3 contains 15 residues. CDR3 region: CASSFGQGVGYGYTF. CDR3 DNA sequence: TGTGCCAGCAGTTTTGGACAGGGGGTAGGCTATGGCTACACCTTC.